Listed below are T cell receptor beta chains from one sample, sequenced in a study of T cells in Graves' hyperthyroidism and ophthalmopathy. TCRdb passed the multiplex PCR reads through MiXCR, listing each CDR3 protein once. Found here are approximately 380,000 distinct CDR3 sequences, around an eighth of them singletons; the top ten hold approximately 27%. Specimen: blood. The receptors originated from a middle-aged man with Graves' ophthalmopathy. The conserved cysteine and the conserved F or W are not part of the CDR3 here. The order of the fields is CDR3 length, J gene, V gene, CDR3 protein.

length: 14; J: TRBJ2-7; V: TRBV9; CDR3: ASSAYGTSEGYEQY
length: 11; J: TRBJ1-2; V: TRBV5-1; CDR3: ASSLENVSGYT
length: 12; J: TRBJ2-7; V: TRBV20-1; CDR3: SASASGSSYEQY
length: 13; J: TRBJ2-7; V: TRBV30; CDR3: AWSGGQFPFYEQY
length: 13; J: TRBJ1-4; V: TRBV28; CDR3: ASSLSWVGNEKLF
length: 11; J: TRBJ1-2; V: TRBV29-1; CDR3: SVGQGANYGYT
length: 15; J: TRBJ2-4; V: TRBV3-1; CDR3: ASSPLHREEAKNIQY
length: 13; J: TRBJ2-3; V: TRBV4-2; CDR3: ASSQGLAFTDTQY
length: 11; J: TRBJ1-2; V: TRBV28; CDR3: ASSRTGGDGYT
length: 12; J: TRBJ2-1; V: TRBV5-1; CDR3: ASSAGLSYNEQF
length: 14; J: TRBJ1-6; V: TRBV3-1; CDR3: ASSGRQGSANSPLH
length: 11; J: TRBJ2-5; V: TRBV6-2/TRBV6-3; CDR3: ASEGSNLETQY
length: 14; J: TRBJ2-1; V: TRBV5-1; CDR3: ASSFAGGATVHEQF
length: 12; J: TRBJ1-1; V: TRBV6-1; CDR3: ASSSDGVKTEAF
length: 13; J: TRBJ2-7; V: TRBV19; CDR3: ASSWAPNTNYEQY
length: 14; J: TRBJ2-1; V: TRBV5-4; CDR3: ASSFSGTGVYNEQF
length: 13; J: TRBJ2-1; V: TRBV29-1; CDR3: SVEAASGLFREQF
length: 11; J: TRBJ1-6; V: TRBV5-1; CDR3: ASTRTVDSPLH
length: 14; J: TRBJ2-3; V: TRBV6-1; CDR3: ASSGVRTVSTDTQY
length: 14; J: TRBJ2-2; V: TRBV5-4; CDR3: ASTAGTGITTGELF
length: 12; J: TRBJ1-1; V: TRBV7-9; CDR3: ASSGWTAGSEAF
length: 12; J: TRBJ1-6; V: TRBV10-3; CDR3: AISGDRNNPPLH
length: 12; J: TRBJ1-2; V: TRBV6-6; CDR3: ASSYGTGGYGYT
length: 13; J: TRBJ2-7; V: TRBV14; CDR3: ASSQGLRRSYEQY
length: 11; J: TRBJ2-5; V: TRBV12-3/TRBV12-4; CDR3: ASSLGVLGTQY
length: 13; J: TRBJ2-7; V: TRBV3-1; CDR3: ASSQDVPRLSEQY
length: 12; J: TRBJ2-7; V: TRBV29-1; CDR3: SVLPPGLAPEQY